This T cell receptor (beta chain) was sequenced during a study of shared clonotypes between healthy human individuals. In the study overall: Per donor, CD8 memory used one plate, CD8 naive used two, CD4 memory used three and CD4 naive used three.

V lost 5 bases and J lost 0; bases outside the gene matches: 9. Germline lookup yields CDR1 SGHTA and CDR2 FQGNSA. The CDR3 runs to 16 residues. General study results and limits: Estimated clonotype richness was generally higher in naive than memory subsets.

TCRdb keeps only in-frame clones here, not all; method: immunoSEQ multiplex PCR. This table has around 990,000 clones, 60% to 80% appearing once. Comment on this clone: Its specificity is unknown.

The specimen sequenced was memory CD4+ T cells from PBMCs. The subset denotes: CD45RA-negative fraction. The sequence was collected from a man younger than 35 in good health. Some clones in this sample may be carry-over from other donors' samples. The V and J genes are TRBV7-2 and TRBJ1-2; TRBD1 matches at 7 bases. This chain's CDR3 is CASSPGTAQANYGYTF. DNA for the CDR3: TGTGCCAGCAGCCCCGGGACAGCCCAAGCTAACTATGGCTACACCTTC.